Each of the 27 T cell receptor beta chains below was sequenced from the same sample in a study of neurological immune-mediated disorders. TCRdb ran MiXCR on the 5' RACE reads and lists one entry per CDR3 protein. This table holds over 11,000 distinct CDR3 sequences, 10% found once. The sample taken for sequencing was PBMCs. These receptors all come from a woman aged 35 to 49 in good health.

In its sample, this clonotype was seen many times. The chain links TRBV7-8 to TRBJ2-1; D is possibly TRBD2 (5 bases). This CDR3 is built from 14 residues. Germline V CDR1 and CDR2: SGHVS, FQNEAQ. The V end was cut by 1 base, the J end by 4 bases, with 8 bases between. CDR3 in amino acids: CASSLDPGYNEQFF. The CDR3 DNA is TGTGCCAGCAGCTTAGATCCGGGGTACAATGAGCAGTTCTTC.

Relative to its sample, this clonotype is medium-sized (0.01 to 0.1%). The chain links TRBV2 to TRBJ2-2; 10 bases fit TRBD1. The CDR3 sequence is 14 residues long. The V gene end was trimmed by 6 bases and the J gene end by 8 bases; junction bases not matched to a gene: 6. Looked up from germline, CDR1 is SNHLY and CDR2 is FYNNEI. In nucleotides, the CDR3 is TGTGCCAGCAGGAAGACAGGGGGCGGAGGGGAGCTGTTTTTT. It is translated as CASRKTGGGGELFF.

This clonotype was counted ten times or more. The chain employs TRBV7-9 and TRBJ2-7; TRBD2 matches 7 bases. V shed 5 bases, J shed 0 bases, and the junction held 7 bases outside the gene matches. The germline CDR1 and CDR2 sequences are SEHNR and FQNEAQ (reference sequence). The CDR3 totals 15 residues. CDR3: CASSTRDYHSYEQYF. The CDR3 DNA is TGTGCCAGCAGCACCCGGGACTACCACTCCTACGAGCAGTACTTC.

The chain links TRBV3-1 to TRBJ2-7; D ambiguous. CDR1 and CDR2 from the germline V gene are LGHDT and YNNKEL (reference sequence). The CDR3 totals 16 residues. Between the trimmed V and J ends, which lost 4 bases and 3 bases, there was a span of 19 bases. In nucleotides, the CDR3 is TGTGCCAGCAGCCTCAATAAGGCCCGGCCTTACTACGAGCAGTACTTC. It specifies CASSLNKARPYYEQYF.

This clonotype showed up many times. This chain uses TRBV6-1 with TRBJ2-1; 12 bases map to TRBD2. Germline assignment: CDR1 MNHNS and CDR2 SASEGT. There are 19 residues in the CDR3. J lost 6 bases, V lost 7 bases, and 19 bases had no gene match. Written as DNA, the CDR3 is TGTGCCAGCACCACAAGACCGGGACTAGCGGGCCAGCGGAGCAATGAGCAGTTCTTC. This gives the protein CASTTRPGLAGQRSNEQFF.

The CDR3, as DNA: TGTGCCAGCAGTTACTCCGGACAGGGAGTTCTCTACGAGCAGTACTTC. This encodes CASSYSGQGVLYEQYF. The J gene is TRBJ2-7, the V gene TRBV6-5; 8 bases map to TRBD1. Germline V gene sequence: CDR1 MNHEY, CDR2 SVGAGI. The CDR3 covers 16 residues. The trim removed 0 bases at V and 3 bases at J, leaving 7 bases unmatched.

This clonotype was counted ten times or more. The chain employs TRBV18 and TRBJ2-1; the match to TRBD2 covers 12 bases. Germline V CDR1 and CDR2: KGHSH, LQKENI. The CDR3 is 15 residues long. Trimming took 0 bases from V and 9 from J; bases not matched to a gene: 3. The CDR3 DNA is TGTGCCAGCTCACCACCGACTAGCGGGGGCTTTGAGCAGTTCTTC. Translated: CASSPPTSGGFEQFF.

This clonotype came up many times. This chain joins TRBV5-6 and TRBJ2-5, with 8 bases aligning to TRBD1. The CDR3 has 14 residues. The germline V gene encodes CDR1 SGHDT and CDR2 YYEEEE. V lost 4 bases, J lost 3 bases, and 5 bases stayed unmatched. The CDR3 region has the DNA TGTGCCAGCAGCAAAGACAGGGGCAAAGAGACCCAGTACTTC. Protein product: CASSKDRGKETQYF.

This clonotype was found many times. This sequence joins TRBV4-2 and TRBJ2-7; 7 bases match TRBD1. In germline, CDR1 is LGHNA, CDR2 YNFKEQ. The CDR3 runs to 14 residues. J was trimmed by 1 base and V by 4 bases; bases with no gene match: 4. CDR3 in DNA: TGTGCCAGCAGCCCCCGACAGGGATCCTACGAGCAGTACTTC. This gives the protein CASSPRQGSYEQYF.

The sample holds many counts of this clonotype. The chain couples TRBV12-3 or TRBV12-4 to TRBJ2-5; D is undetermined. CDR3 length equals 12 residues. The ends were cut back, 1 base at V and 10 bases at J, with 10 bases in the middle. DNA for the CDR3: TGTGCCAGCAGTTTAGGGAGTGGTGACCAGTACTTC. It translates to CASSLGSGDQYF.

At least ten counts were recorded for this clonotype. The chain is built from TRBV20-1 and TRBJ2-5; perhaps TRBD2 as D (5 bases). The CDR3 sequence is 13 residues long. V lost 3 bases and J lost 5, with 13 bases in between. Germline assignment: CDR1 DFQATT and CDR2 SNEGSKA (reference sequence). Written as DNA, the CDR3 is TGCAGTGCTAGCTTCCGGGGTCGGGAGACCCAGTACTTC. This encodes CSASFRGRETQYF.

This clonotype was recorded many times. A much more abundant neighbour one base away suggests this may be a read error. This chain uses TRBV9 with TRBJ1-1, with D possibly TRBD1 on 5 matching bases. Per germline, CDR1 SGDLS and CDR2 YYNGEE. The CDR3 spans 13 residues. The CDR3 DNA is TGTGCCAACAGCGTTGGAGGGGACACTGAAGCTTTCTTT. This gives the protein CANSVGGDTEAFF.

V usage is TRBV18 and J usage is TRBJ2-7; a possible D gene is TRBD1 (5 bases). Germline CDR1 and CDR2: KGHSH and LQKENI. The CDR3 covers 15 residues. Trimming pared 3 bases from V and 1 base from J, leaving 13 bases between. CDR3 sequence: CASSPFTGFSYEQYF. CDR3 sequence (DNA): TGTGCCAGCTCACCTTTTACAGGATTTTCCTACGAGCAGTACTTC.

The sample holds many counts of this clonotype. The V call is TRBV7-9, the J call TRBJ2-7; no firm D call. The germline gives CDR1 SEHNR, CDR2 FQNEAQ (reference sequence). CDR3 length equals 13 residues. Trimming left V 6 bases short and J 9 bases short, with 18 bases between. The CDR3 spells CASRQTQTTVQYF. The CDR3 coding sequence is TGTGCCAGCAGGCAAACCCAAACGACGGTGCAGTACTTC.

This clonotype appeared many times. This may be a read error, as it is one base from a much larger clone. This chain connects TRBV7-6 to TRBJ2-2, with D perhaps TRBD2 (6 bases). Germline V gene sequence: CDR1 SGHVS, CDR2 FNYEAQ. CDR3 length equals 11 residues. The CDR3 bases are TGTGCCAGCAGCCATAGCCGGGAGCCGTTTTTT. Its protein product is CASSHSREPFF.

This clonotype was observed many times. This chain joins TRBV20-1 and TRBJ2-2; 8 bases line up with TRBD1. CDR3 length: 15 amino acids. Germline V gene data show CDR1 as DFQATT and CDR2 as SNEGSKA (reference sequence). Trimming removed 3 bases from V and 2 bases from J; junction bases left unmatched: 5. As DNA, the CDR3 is TGCAGTGCTAGCCCGGGACAGGTCAACACCGGGGAGCTGTTTTTT. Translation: CSASPGQVNTGELFF.

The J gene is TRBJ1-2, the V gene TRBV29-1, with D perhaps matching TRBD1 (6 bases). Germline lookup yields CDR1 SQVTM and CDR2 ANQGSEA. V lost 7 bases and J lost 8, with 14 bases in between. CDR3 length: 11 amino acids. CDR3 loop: CSAGTSRGYTF. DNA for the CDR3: TGCAGCGCCGGGACATCCAGGGGCTACACCTTC.

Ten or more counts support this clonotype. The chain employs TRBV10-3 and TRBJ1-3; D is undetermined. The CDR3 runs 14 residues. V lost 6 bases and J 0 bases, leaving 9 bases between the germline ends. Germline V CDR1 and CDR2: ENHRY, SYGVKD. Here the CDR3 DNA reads TGTGCCATCAGGGACGTCCTCTCTGGAAACACCATATATTTT. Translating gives CAIRDVLSGNTIYF.

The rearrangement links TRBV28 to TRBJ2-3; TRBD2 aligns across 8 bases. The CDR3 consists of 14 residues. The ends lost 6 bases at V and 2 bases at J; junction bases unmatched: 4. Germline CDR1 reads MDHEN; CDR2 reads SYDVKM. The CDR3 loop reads CASSGGVSTDTQYF. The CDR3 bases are TGTGCCAGCAGCGGGGGGGTTTCCACAGATACGCAGTATTTT.

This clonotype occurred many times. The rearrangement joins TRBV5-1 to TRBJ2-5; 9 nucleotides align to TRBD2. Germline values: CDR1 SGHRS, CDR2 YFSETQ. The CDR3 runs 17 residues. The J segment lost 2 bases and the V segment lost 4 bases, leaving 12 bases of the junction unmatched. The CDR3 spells CASSQRSAGGRQETQYF. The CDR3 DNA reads TGCGCCAGCAGCCAACGGTCAGCGGGGGGCCGGCAAGAGACCCAGTACTTC.

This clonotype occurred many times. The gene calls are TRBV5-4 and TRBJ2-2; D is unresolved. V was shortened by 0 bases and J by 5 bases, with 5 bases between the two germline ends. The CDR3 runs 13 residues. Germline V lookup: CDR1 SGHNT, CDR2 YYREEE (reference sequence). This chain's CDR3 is CASSLVETGELFF. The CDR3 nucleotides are TGTGCCAGCAGCTTGGTGGAGACCGGGGAGCTGTTTTTT.

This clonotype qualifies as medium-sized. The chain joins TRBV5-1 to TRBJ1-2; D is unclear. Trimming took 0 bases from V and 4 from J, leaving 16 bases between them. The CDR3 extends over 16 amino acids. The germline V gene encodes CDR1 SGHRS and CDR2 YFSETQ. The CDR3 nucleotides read TGCGCCAGCAGCTTGGAGCTCAACGGTCGGGGCTATGGCTACACCTTC. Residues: CASSLELNGRGYGYTF.

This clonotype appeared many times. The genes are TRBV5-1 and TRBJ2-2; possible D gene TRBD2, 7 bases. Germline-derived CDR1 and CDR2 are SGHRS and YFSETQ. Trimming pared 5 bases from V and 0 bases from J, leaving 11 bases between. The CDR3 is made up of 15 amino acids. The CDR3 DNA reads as TGCGCCAGCAGTTCGGGGGGCGCGAACACCGGGGAGCTGTTTTTT. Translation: CASSSGGANTGELFF.

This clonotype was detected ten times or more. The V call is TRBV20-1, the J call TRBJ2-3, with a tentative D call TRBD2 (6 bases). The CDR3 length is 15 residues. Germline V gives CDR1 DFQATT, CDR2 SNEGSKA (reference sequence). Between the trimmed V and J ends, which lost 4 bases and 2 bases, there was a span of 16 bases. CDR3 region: CSATSSAGTTDTQYF. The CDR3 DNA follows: TGCAGTGCTACTTCTAGCGCGGGGACCACAGATACGCAGTATTTT.

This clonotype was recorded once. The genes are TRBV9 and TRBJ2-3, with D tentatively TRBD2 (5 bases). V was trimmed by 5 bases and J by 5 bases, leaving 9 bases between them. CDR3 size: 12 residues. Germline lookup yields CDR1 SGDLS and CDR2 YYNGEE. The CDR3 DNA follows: TGTGCCAGCAGTACGGGGATAGATACGCAGTATTTT. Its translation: CASSTGIDTQYF.

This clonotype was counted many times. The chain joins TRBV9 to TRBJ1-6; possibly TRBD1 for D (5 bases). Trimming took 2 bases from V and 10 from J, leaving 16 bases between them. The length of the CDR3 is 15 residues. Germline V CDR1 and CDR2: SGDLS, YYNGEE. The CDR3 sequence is CASSVTQSGGSPLHF. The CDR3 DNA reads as TGTGCCAGCAGCGTCACACAATCCGGGGGATCACCCCTCCACTTT.

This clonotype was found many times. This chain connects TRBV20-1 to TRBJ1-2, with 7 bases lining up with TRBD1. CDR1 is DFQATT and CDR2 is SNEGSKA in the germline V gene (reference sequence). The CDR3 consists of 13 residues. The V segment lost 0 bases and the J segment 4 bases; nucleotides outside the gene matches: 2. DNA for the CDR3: TGCAGTGCTAGAGACCAGGGGGGCTATGGCTACACCTTC. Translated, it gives CSARDQGGYGYTF.